The T cell receptor (beta chain) described here comes from a study of blood T cells in healthy people across ages (dated by TCRdb to between 2014 and 2017). Study-level background: In model experiments, template switching captured about one uniquely barcoded TCR beta cDNA molecule for every two T cells. Age-related changes in TCR beta repertoire diversity were measured in the study by deep sequencing normalized with unique cDNA molecular identifiers. Four age groups were formed from the donors: young (average approximately 17 years), middle-aged (just under 40), aged (62) and long-lived (more than 75). To avoid experimental bias, donors of different ages were spread randomly across the sequencing lanes. Using the same blood draw, the study looked at two additional independent replicas of 1 million unique cDNA reads for two donors, one aged 18 to 30 and the other aged 80 or older.

Preparation of the library involved 5' RACE. The second PCR ran for about 6 to 12 cycles and used a J-beta primer mix along with a sample-barcoded 5' primer. A unique molecular identifier was introduced onto each TCR beta cDNA molecule by a template-switch 5' adaptor carrying 12 random nucleotides. At least 2.5 million CDR3-containing paired-end reads were obtained from each sample. First-strand cDNA was synthesized from all RNA with the Mint cDNA synthesis kit, primed by a TRBC-specific oligonucleotide. All cDNA was treated with uracil-DNA glycosylase and then went through a first 18-cycle PCR with the universal primers M1SS and BC2_uni_R. Per the authors' processing: Normalization of each sample was performed by random selection of 1 million high-quality reads, each carrying a distinct molecular identifier. Reads with shared molecular identifiers were discarded instead of being binned into consensus sequences. MiTCR, with a Q25 quality threshold and the strictest error-elimination algorithm, was used for CDR3 identification, clonotype clustering and error correction. A nonparametric unseen species model using Euler transformation provided a lower-bound estimate of total TCR beta diversity. TCRdb reprocessed the public reads (quality trimming at Q25 with fastp, clone calling with MiXCR) and kept in-frame beta chains. Each record represents a unique CDR3 protein, reported with the most common genes and DNA among its rows. Here the V and J calls rest on TCRdb's processing, not on the authors' analysis. The sample table records approximately 1,700,000 distinct CDR3 sequences; more than 35% of these occur just once. About 21% of the sample is held by the ten biggest clonotypes.

Findings and caveats that apply to the study as a whole: The long-lived group showed more naive CD4+ T cells, fewer expanded clones and increased TCR diversity than the aged group, suggesting age selection. There was a strong correlation between observed TCR beta diversity and the percentage of naive T cells measured by flow cytometry. Because profiling used bulk unsorted PBMCs, naive and antigen-experienced compartments could not be compared conclusively. As age increased, observed TCR beta diversity per million T cells dropped in a roughly linear way, and a significant reduction was already evident by age around 41. Estimates of total diversity based on one million sequenced T cells were considered lower bounds and underestimates. Because donor CMV infection status was unknown, age-related changes in expanded clonotypes were potentially confounded.

For this clonotype: The specificity of this receptor is unknown. No per-base quality is available; no much larger clone lies one base away.

Systemically healthy Caucasian individuals from Russia, around 38 in total and aged roughly 6 to 100 years, were included as donors. Approximately 10 milliliters of peripheral blood were collected from each donor into EDTA-treated Vacutainer tubes. Ficoll-Paque density-gradient centrifugation was used to isolate PBMCs, with at least 7 million obtained per sample. Trizol reagent was used to extract total RNA from the PBMCs, yielding at least 6 micrograms per sample. For every donor, an aliquot of PBMCs went through flow cytometry to measure the percentages of naive CD45RAhigh/CD27high T cells. V is cut by 8 bases and J by 3 bases, and the space between the germline ends is 5 bases. The CDR3 numbers 10 residues from cysteine through phenylalanine. Only the CDR3 portion is preserved as DNA: 30 bases, with reading frame beginning at the first base.

Input material: blood. This receptor was identified in a human donor in good health. The chain links TRBV23-1 with TRBJ2-7, with no confident D gene call. TRBV23-1 is an open reading frame whose function is uncertain. The nucleotide sequence is given as TGCGCCAGCCCCGTCTACGAGCAGTACTTC. Translated, it gives CASPVYEQYF.